This T cell receptor beta chain was profiled in a study of metastatic and nonmetastatic thyroid tumors. Study-level points and caveats: In both blood and tumor samples, TCR beta diversity was reported significantly higher for malignant than benign nodules.

All patients were untreated before thyroid surgery. This clone showed up many times. Its specificity is unknown. MiXCR re-clonotyped the PCR reads for TCRdb. Seen here are 20,000 to 25,000 clones, 12% observed once, and the top ten hold approximately 6.2%. CDR3 size: 14 residues. Germline CDR1 is MDHEN and CDR2 is SYDVKM. Unmatched junction bases numbered 11, after V lost 6 bases and J lost 9 bases. This chain joins TRBV28 and TRBJ1-5; TRBD1 matches 7 bases. The source material was blood. The TCR comes from a male donor with papillary thyroid cancer or a benign thyroid nodule (not recorded which). Some clones in this sample may be carry-over from other donors' samples. CDR3: CASRGTVNQRPQHF. The CDR3 DNA reads TGTGCCAGCAGAGGGACAGTTAATCAGCGGCCCCAGCATTTT. Full variable domain (missing parts from reference TRBV28 and TRBJ1-5): DVKVTQSSRYLVKRTGEKVFLECVQDMDHENMFWYRQDPGLGLRLIYFSYDVKMKEKGDIPEGYSVSREKKERFSLILESASTNQTSMYLCASRGTVNQRPQHFGDGTRLSIL.